What follows are 3 T cell receptor beta chains derived from one specimen sequenced in a study of blood T cell repertoires in COVID-19. The table came from immunoSEQ multiplex PCR; TCRdb's copy has only in-frame clones and leaves some out. The table lists about 35,000 clones, approximately 83% of them singletons. The specimen was peripheral blood. All receptors derive from a man aged 50 to 60 with acute or convalescent COVID-19.

The rearrangement joins TRBV9 to TRBJ1-6; TRBD1 might be the D (5 bases). CDR3 length: 14 residues. The V end was cut by 6 bases, the J end by 9 bases, with 16 bases between. Germline values: CDR1 SGDLS, CDR2 YYNGEE. The DNA for the CDR3 is TGTGCCAGCACCAAAGGGGCCGAAGGTTCACCCCTCCACTTT. Encoded protein: CASTKGAEGSPLHF.

The chain carries TRBV19 and TRBJ2-7; D is possibly TRBD1 (5 bases). This CDR3 is built from 14 residues. Germline V gene lookup returns CDR1 LNHDA and CDR2 SQIVND (reference sequence). V was shortened by 3 bases and J by 3 bases, with 12 bases between the two germline ends. In DNA form, the CDR3 reads TGTGCCAGTAGTATCGAATCGACAGACTACGAGCAGTACTTC. Its protein product is CASSIESTDYEQYF.

The chain employs TRBV24-1 and TRBJ2-2, with D uncertain. Germline-derived CDR1 and CDR2 are KGHDR and SFDVKD. CDR3 length equals 12 residues. V shed 7 bases and J shed 6 bases, with 8 bases lying between them. CDR3 in amino acids: CATRVPAGELFF. The CDR3 DNA reads TGTGCCACCAGGGTACCAGCCGGGGAGCTGTTTTTT.